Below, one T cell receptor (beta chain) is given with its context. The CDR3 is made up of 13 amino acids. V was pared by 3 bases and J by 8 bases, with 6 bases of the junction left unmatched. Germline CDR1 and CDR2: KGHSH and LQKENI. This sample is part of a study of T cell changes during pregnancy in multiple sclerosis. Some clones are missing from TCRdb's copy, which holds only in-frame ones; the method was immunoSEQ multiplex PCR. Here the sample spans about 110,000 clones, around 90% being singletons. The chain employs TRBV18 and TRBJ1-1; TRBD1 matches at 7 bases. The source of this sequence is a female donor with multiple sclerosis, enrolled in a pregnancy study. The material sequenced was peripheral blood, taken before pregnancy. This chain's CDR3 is CASSPRDSAEAFF. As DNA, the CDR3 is TGTGCCAGCTCACCCCGGGACAGCGCCGAAGCTTTCTTT.